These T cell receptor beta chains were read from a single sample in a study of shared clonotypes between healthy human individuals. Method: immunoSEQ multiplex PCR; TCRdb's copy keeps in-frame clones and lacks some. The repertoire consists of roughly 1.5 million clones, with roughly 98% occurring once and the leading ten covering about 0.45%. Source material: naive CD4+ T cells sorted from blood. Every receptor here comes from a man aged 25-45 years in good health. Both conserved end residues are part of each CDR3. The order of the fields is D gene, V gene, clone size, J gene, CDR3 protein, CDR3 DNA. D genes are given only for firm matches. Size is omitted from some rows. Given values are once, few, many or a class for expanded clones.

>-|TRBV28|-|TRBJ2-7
CASSLPGGEQYF
TGTGCCAGCAGTTTGCCCGGGGGCGAGCAGTACTTC
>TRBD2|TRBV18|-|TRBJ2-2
CASQLTGTSTSGELFF
TGTGCCAGCCAGCTAACCGGGACTAGCACTTCCGGGGAGCTGTTTTTT
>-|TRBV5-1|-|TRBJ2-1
CASSRDFYNEQFF
TGCGCCAGCAGCCGGGACTTTTACAATGAGCAGTTCTTC
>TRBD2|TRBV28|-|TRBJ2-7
CASSSLSGLAYEQYF
TGTGCCAGCAGTTCCCTCTCCGGACTAGCCTACGAGCAGTACTTC
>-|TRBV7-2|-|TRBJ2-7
CASSSSRGYEQYF
TGTGCCAGCAGCTCCTCGCGGGGCTACGAGCAGTACTTC
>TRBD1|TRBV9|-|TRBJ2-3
CASSADRGGTDTQYF
TGTGCCAGCAGCGCCGACAGGGGAGGAACAGATACGCAGTATTTT
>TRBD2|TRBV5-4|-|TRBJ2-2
CASSATSTLIGGELFF
TGTGCCAGCAGCGCGACTAGCACATTAATAGGCGGGGAGCTGTTTTTT
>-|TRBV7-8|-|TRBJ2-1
CASSLGGTALTNEQFF
TGTGCCAGCAGCTTAGGTGGCACCGCCCTTACAAATGAGCAGTTCTTC
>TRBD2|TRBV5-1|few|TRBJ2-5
CASSLAGTSGETQYF
TGCGCCAGCAGCTTGGCCGGGACTAGCGGGGAGACCCAGTACTTC
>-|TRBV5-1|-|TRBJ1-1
CASSFGREGTEAFF
TGCGCCAGCAGCTTTGGGAGGGAGGGCACTGAAGCTTTCTTT
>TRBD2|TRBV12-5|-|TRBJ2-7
CASGPSGREYEQYF
TGTGCTAGTGGGCCTAGCGGGAGAGAGTACGAGCAGTACTTC
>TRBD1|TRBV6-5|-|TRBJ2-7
CASRSTGTAYEQYF
TGTGCCAGCAGGTCTACCGGGACAGCCTACGAGCAGTACTTC
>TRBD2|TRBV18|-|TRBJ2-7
CASSLTLAGGSYEQYF
TGTGCCAGCTCACTGACGCTAGCGGGGGGATCCTACGAGCAGTACTTC
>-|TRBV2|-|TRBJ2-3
CASSEFQGSTDTQYF
TGTGCCAGCAGTGAATTTCAGGGGAGCACAGATACGCAGTATTTT
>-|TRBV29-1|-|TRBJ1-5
CSVVEQGENQPQHF
TGCAGCGTTGTTGAGCAGGGTGAAAATCAGCCCCAGCATTTT
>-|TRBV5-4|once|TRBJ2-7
CASSLVGPSYEQYF
TGTGCCAGCAGCCTGGTGGGGCCATCATACGAGCAGTACTTC
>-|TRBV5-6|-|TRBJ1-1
CASSFGHPGVDTEAFF
TGTGCCAGCAGCTTCGGCCATCCGGGTGTGGACACTGAAGCTTTCTTT
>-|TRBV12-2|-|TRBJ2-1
CASRLVASQRDSYNEQFF
TGTGCAAGTCGCTTAGTGGCGTCCCAGCGGGATTCCTACAATGAGCAGTTCTTC
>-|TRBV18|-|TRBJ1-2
CASSPLSLPEANYGYTF
TGTGCCAGCTCACCTCTTTCTCTGCCGGAAGCCAACTATGGCTACACCTTC
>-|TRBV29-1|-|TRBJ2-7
CSVERLGGSYEQYF
TGCAGCGTGGAAAGACTAGGGGGGTCCTACGAGCAGTACTTC
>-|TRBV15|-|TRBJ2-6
CATSPSAGQGLAGANVLTF
TGTGCCACCAGCCCATCCGCAGGTCAGGGCTTAGCAGGGGCCAACGTCCTGACTTTC
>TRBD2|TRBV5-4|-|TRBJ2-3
CASSSPPGTRDTQYF
TGTGCCAGCAGTTCCCCGCCCGGGACTAGGGATACGCAGTATTTT
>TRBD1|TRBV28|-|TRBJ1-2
CASSERYRGSRYGYTF
TGTGCCAGCAGTGAACGTTACAGGGGTTCGCGCTATGGCTACACCTTC
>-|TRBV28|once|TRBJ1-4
CASSTVGQGNEKLFF
TGTGCCAGCAGCACCGTCGGGCAGGGTAATGAAAAACTGTTTTTT
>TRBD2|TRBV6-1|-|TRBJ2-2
CASSVSGSGTGELFF
TGTGCCAGCAGTGTAAGCGGGAGTGGGACCGGGGAGCTGTTTTTT
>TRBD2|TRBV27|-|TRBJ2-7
CASSLWRREGLREQYF
TGTGCCAGCAGTTTATGGCGGCGGGAGGGCCTTCGAGAGCAGTACTTC
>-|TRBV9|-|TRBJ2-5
CASSAHADGIGTQYF
TGTGCCAGCAGCGCCCACGCCGACGGGATTGGGACCCAGTACTTC
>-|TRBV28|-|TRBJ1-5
CASSLAWGAWYQPQHF
TGTGCCAGCAGTTTAGCATGGGGGGCCTGGTATCAGCCCCAGCATTTT
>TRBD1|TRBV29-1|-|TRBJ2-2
CSVGTGTAVNTGELFF
TGCAGCGTTGGGACCGGGACAGCGGTGAACACCGGGGAGCTGTTTTTT
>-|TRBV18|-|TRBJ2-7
CASSPVTGTSYEQYF
TGTGCCAGCTCACCGGTGACAGGAACTTCCTACGAGCAGTACTTC
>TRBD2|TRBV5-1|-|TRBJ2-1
CASSLRLAGANEQFF
TGCGCCAGCAGCTTGCGACTAGCGGGAGCCAATGAGCAGTTCTTC
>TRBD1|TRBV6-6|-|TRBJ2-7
CASSRGQVYEQYF
TGTGCCAGCAGTCGAGGACAGGTCTACGAGCAGTACTTC
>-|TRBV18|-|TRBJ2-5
CASSPPGYETQYF
TGTGCCAGCTCACCACCGGGGTACGAGACCCAGTACTTC
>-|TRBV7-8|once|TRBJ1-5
CASSQVGAHNQPQHF
TGTGCCAGCAGCCAAGTCGGGGCCCACAATCAGCCCCAGCATTTT
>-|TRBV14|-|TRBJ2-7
CASSQGIYSEQYF
TGTGCCAGCAGCCAAGGAATTTACTCGGAGCAGTACTTC